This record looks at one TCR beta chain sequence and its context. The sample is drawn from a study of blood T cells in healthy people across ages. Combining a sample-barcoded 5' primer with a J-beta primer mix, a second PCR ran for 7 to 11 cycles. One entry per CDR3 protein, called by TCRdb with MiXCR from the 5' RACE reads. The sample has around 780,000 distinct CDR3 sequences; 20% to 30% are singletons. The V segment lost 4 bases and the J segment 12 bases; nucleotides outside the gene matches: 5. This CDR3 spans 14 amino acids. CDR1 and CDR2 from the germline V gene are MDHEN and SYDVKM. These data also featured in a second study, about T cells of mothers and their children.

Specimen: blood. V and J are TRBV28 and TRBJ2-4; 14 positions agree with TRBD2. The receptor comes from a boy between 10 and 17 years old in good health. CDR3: CASSSGTSGGGQYF. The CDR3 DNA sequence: TGTGCCAGCAGTTCCGGGACTAGCGGGGGAGGTCAGTACTTC. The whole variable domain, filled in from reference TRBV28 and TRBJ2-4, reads DVKVTQSSRYLVKRTGEKVFLECVQDMDHENMFWYRQDPGLGLRLIYFSYDVKMKEKGDIPEGYSVSREKKERFSLILESASTNQTSMYLCASSSGTSGGGQYFGAGTRLSVL.